The entry that follows covers one T cell receptor (beta chain) sequence. What this receptor recognizes is not known. Base-call qualities are not available, and no considerably larger clone is one nucleotide away. This specimen comes from a study of CD8 T cells in Susac syndrome (dated by TCRdb to about 2019). Regarding the research as a whole: The study used repertoire sequencing to test whether antigen drove CD8+ T cell activation and differentiation in Susac syndrome. CD8+ T cell repertoire clonality was compared between about 12 healthy donors, some 14 Susac syndrome patients and around 15 multiple sclerosis patients. Results the study describes overall, beyond this receptor: The TCR sequencing and HLA analysis was acknowledged to have included a relatively small number of individuals.

RNA was extracted with the RNeasy kit and 0.5 to 1 ug was reverse transcribed using random hexamers. The immunoSEQ multiplex PCR assay, which covers 54 Vbeta and 13 Jbeta segments, was used to amplify TCR beta CDR3 regions. PCR amplification bias was corrected by using a synthetic template baseline for primer optimization and computational correction. The paper's processing steps were these. Reads were assigned to V, D and J genes according to IMGT and analyzed in immunoSEQ Analyzer, with only productive sequences retained. To calculate clonality, Shannon entropy was normalized by log2 of the number of productive unique sequences and then subtracted from one. Public and private clones were assessed among the 100 most prevalent clones of each patient and control. Clones were defined as Susac-specific when absent from the healthy and MS cohorts, from some 1,100 published viral clones and from other ImmuneACCESS disease sequences. The raw public reads went through TCRdb reprocessing: fastp at Q25, MiXCR clone calling, in-frame beta chains kept. Every CDR3 protein is listed once, alongside the most common genes and DNA of its rows. TCRdb assigned the V and J calls; the authors' analysis was not used. The sample profile shows some 140,000 distinct CDR3 sequences; roughly 76% of them were found once. Around 0.51% of the sample comes from the top ten.

The junction carries 5 bases between V and J, which are trimmed by 5 bases and 0 bases respectively. Per the germline V gene (reference sequence), LNHDA is the CDR1 and SQIVND is the CDR2. The CDR3 contains 13 residues, cysteine and phenylalanine counted. The read is trimmed to its CDR3 DNA, 39 bases read in frame from base 1. Peripheral blood CD8+ and CD4+ T cells from healthy donors, Susac syndrome patients and multiple sclerosis patients were profiled by high-throughput TCR beta sequencing. Treatment-naive patients with stable or active relapsing-remitting disease fulfilling revised McDonald criteria were used as multiple sclerosis controls. Bulk CD8+ and CD4+ T cells were purified by magnetic negative isolation, whereas CD8+ TEMRA cells were enriched by FACS. Blood was collected in EDTA tubes and processed within 24 hours, with PBMCs isolated through density gradient centrifugation. PBMCs destined for TCR sequencing were cryopreserved in liquid nitrogen and later thawed in a 37 °C water bath. The sorted or isolated CD4+, CD8+ and CD8+ TEMRA cells had a purity of 90% or higher.

Source material: CD8+ T cells from PBMCs. The V gene is TRBV19 and the J gene is TRBJ1-3, with the D gene uncertain. The source is a human donor with multiple sclerosis. Here is the DNA: TGTGCCAGTAGTGGAGACTCTGGAAACACCATATATTTT. It translates as CASSGDSGNTIYF.